This entry is about one T cell receptor beta chain. TCRdb's table, derived via immunoSEQ multiplex PCR, lists solely in-frame clones and lacks some. The table records some 270,000 clones, 80% to 90% of them present only once. This sample was included in a study of blood T cell repertoires in COVID-19. Across the whole study: Donors in the United States, Italy and Spain gave samples during acute or convalescent COVID-19. PBMCs, B-cell-depleted T cells, or T cells were the source of the cDNA or gDNA that made up the material.

Sequenced material: PBMCs or T cells enriched from blood (not recorded which). This sequence was found in a middle-aged woman who had been exposed to COVID-19.

CDR3 in amino acids: CASSMTGITYNSPLHF. The DNA for the CDR3 is TGTGCCAGTAGTATGACAGGGATCACCTATAATTCACCCCTCCACTTT. The J gene is TRBJ1-6, the V gene TRBV19; 7 bases fit TRBD1. The J segment lost 2 bases and the V segment lost 3 bases, leaving 4 bases of the junction unmatched. The CDR3 runs 16 residues. CDR1 LNHDA and CDR2 SQIVND come from the germline V gene (reference sequence).